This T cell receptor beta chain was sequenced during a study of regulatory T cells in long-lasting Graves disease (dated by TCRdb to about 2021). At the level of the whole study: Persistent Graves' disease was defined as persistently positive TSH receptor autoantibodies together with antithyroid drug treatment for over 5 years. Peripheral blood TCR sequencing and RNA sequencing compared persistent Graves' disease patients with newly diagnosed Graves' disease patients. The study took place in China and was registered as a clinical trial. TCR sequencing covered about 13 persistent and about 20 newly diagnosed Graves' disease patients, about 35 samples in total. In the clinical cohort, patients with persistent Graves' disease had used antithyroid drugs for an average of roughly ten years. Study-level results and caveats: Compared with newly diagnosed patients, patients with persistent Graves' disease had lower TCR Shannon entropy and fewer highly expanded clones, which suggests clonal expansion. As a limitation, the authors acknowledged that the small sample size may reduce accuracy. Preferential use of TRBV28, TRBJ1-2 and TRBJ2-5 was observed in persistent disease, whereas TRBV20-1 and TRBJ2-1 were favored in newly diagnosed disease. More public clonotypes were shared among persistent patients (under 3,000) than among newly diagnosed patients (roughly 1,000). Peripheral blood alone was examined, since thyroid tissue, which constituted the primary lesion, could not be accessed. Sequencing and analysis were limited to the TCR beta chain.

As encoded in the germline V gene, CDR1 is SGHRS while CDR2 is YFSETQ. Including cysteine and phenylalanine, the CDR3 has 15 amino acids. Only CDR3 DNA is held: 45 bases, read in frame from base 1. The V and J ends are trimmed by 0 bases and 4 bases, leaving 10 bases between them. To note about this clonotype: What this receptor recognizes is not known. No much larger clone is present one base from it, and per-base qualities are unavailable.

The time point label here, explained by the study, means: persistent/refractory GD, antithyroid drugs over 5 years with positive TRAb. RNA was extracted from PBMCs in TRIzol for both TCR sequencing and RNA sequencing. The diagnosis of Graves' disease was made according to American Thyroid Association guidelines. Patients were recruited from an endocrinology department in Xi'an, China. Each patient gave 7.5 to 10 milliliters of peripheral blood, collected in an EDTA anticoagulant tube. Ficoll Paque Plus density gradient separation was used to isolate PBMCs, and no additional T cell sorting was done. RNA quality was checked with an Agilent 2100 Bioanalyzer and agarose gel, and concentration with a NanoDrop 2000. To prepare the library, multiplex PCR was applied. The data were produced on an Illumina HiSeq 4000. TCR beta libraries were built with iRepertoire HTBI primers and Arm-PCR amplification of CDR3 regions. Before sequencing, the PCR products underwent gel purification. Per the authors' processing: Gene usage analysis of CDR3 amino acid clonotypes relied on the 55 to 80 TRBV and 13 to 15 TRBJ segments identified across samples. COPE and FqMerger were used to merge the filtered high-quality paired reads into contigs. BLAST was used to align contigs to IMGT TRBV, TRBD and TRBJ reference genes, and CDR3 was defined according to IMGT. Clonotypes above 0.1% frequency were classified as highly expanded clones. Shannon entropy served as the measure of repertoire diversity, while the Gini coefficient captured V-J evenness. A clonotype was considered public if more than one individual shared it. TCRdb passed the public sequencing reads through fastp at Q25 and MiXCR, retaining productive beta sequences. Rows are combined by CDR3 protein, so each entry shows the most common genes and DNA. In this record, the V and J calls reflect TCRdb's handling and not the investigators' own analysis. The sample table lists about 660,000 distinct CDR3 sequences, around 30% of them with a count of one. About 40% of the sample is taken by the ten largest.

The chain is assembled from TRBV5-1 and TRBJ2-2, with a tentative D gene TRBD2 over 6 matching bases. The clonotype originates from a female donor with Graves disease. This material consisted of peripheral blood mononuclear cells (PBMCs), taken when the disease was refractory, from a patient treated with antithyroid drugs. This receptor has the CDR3 CASSLAREITGELFF. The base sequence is TGCGCCAGCAGCTTGGCCCGGGAGATCACCGGGGAGCTGTTTTTT.